The T cell receptor beta chain under discussion was sequenced for a study of OX40 agonist ivuxolimab in advanced cancers. Overall study context: Partial responses occurred in Three dose-escalation patients, one with hepatocellular carcinoma and two with cutaneous melanoma. Study results and limitations: CD4+ T cells averaged fewer expanded clones than CD8+ T cells.

Concerning this clone: Its cognate antigen is unknown.

Assay: immunoSEQ multiplex PCR; the TCRdb copy retains only in-frame clones and omits some. In the table there are roughly 50,000 clones, just over 90% of which are singletons. Trimming left V 6 bases short and J 9 bases short, with 15 bases between. Germline CDR1 reads MNHNS; CDR2 reads SASEGT. This CDR3 region has 12 residues. The source material was CD4+ or CD8+ T cells sorted from blood, sampled in a trial of the OX40 agonist ivuxolimab. This TCR came from an adult with an advanced solid tumor such as melanoma, head and neck, liver or kidney cancer. The gene calls are TRBV6-1 and TRBJ2-7; either TRBD1 or TRBD2 may fit D (5 bases each). DNA of the CDR3: TGTGCCAGCAGGGACTGGGGCCAGCGGCAGTACTTC. Translating it yields CASRDWGQRQYF.